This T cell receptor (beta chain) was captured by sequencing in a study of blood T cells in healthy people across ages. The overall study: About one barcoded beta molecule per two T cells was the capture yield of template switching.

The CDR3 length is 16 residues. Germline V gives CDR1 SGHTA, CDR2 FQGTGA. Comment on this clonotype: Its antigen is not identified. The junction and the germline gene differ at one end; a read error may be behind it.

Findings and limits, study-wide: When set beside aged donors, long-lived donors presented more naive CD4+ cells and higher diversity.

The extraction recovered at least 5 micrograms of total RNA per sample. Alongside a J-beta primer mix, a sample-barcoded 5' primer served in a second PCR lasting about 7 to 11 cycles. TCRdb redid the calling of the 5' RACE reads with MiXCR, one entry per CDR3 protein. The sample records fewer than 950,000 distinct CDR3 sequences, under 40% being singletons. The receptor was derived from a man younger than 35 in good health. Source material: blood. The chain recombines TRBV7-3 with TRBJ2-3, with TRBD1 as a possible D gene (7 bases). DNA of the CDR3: TGTGCCAGCAGCCCAAACAGGGGAGGACTGATGGATACGCGGTATTTT. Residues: CASSPNRGGLMDTRYF.